This T cell receptor beta chain appears in the sequencing data of a study of response to subunit inactivated influenza vaccine (dated by TCRdb to about 2018). Regarding the study in general: The study used deep quantitative T cell receptor repertoire profiling to track responses to a trivalent subunit inactivated influenza vaccine. Here is what the overall study found, with its caveats: The authors proposed that each seasonal influenza vaccination may bring in only a limited number of new T cells.

The junction shows trimming of 7 bases on V and 6 bases on J, plus 16 bases between the germline ends. The germline V gene specifies SGHTA as CDR1 and FQGNSA as CDR2. The CDR3 goes from the cysteine to the phenylalanine over 14 residues. Of all the DNA, just the CDR3 is kept, 42 bases in frame from base 1. As concerns this clonotype: It lacks a known antigen. Within one base of it there is no much larger clone, and no base qualities were kept.

The library was made by RT-PCR. The reads were generated on an Illumina HiSeq 2500. Starting from the raw public reads, TCRdb applied fastp trimming at Q25, assembled clones with MiXCR and retained in-frame beta chains. Here each entry gathers all rows of one CDR3 protein and keeps the most common genes and DNA. In this sample the table shows under 950,000 distinct CDR3 sequences, approximately 22% of which occur a single time. Roughly a tenth of the sample is taken by the ten largest. The TCR originated in a man aged 45-65 years who received an inactivated influenza vaccine. Donor details come from another sample of the same person, matched by shared clones. The sample here was PBMCs from blood, taken roughly 5 days after vaccination. Here the chain combines TRBV7-2 and TRBJ2-1; perhaps TRBD1 is the D gene, with 6 bases matching. CDR3 loop: CASTQGFIANEQFF. In nucleotide form, the sequence is TGTGCCAGCACACAGGGTTTCATCGCCAATGAGCAGTTCTTC.